These T cell receptor beta chains were read from a single sample in a study of PD-1 blockade in classical Hodgkin lymphoma. Here immunoSEQ multiplex PCR was the method, and the copy in TCRdb shows in-frame clones only, minus some. Among about 97,000 clones, approximately 88% were seen once, and the ten largest hold 12%. Sequenced here: peripheral blood mononuclear cells (PBMCs), sampled at baseline. These receptors all come from a human donor with classical Hodgkin lymphoma. The CDR3 runs from the conserved cysteine through the conserved F or W. D genes are given only for firm matches. Some rows have no size entry. The others give once, few or many, or a class for an expanded clone.

d_call	clone_size	v_call	j_call	cdr3_aa	cdr3_nt
-	-	TRBV10-3	TRBJ2-7	CAISETTYEQYF	TGTGCCATCAGTGAGACTACCTACGAGCAGTACTTC
-	few	TRBV2	TRBJ1-1	CASSVVGIPNTEAFF	TGTGCCAGCAGTGTGGTAGGGATACCGAACACTGAAGCTTTCTTT
-	once	TRBV6-5	TRBJ2-1	CASSYNLGAYNEQFF	TGTGCCAGCAGTTACAATTTAGGGGCCTACAATGAGCAGTTCTTC
-	-	TRBV19	TRBJ1-1	CASSIQGTDTEAFF	TGTGCCAGTAGTATTCAGGGGACGGACACTGAAGCTTTCTTT
-	-	TRBV4-1	TRBJ2-7	CASSQEGQVYEQYF	TGCGCCAGCAGCCAAGAGGGACAAGTCTACGAGCAGTACTTC
TRBD2	-	TRBV7-8	TRBJ2-7	CASSLWAVGASGRGDEQYF	TGTGCCAGCAGCTTATGGGCCGTGGGGGCTAGCGGGAGAGGCGACGAGCAGTACTTC
TRBD1	-	TRBV27	TRBJ1-2	CASRTTGVGLIYGYTF	TGTGCCAGCAGAACCACAGGGGTGGGTTTAATCTATGGCTACACCTTC
-	-	TRBV2	TRBJ2-7	CASSDRPQLGEQYF	TGTGCCAGCAGTGACCGTCCGCAGCTGGGCGAGCAGTACTTC
TRBD2	-	TRBV5-1	TRBJ2-7	CASSLMRSGRARIFEQYF	TGCGCCAGCAGCTTGATGAGGAGCGGGAGGGCCCGGATCTTCGAGCAGTACTTC
TRBD1	-	TRBV27	TRBJ1-1	CASGHRGTGSEAFF	TGTGCCAGCGGCCACAGGGGGACAGGGTCTGAAGCTTTCTTT
TRBD2	-	TRBV5-1	TRBJ2-4	CASSFGTTDIQYF	TGCGCCAGCAGCTTTGGGACTACCGACATTCAGTACTTC
-	few	TRBV6-1	TRBJ1-5	CATRDTGNQPQHF	TGTGCCACAAGAGATACAGGCAATCAGCCCCAGCATTTT
-	-	TRBV5-1	TRBJ2-3	CASSLAGRASTDTQYF	TGCGCCAGCAGCTTGGCCGGGCGGGCAAGCACAGATACGCAGTATTTT
-	-	TRBV10-1	TRBJ2-1	CASSEAGAVGRAYNEQFF	TGCGCCAGCAGTGAGGCGGGCGCGGTCGGGCGGGCGTACAATGAGCAGTTCTTC
-	few	TRBV19	TRBJ2-5	CATAGPRQETQYF	TGTGCCACCGCGGGACCGCGACAAGAGACCCAGTACTTC